Given below is one T cell receptor (beta chain) in context. Antigen: not known. The data derive from a study of shared clonotypes between healthy human individuals. This CDR3 has 11 residues. Trimming took 7 bases from V and 5 from J, leaving 8 bases between them. Germline V gene data show CDR1 as DFQATT and CDR2 as SNEGSKA (reference sequence). Assay: immunoSEQ multiplex PCR; the TCRdb copy retains only in-frame clones and omits some. The table records 1,400,000 or so clones, less than 99% of them present only once. Both subsets, CD45RA+ naive and CD45RA-negative memory, were split from the CD4+ cells. Study-level findings and limits: Roughly 5% of naive CD4 clonotypes were shared across a handful of donors. All-four-donor shared clonotypes had higher generation probabilities than non-shared clonotypes did.

This sequence originates from a man under 40 in good health. The chain links TRBV20-1 to TRBJ2-2; D remains unclear. What was sequenced was naive CD4+ T cells sorted from blood. Documented subset: CD45RA+ positively selected. CDR3 DNA: TGCAGTGTGAGAGAGACCGGGGAGCTGTTTTTT. Its translation is CSVRETGELFF.